The 16 T cell receptor beta chains reported below all come from one sample, sequenced in a study of OX40 agonist ivuxolimab in advanced cancers. Only in-frame clones appear in the TCRdb table, and some are missing; sequencing was by immunoSEQ multiplex PCR. The sample records fewer than 8,500 clones, just over 85% being singletons. The source was CD4+ or CD8+ T cells sorted from blood, collected in a trial of the OX40 agonist ivuxolimab. These receptors were taken from an adult with an advanced solid tumor such as melanoma, head and neck, liver or kidney cancer.

This clone turned up a few times. The CDR3 coding sequence is TGTGCCAGCAGTGAAGCTACGAGAGCTTGGACCCAGTACTTC. Translated, it gives CASSEATRAWTQYF. This chain connects TRBV6-1 to TRBJ2-5; D not resolved. V lost 0 bases and J lost 7, with 12 bases in between. The CDR3 extends over 14 amino acids. Germline lookup yields CDR1 MNHNS and CDR2 SASEGT.

This clone was found once. This sequence joins TRBV2 and TRBJ1-6; 7 bases agree with TRBD1. The CDR3 has 16 amino acids. Germline loops: CDR1 SNHLY, CDR2 FYNNEI. The V segment lost 6 bases and the J segment 7 bases; nucleotides outside the gene matches: 12. CDR3: CASRGLPGQRNSPLHF. The CDR3 DNA is TGTGCCAGCAGGGGACTACCGGGACAGCGCAATTCACCCCTCCACTTT.

The chain has TRBV6-1 and TRBJ1-5; 8 nucleotides align to TRBD1. The J segment lost 7 bases and the V segment lost 1 base, leaving 6 bases of the junction unmatched. CDR1 is MNHNS and CDR2 is SASEGT in the germline V gene. The CDR3 covers 15 residues. Here the CDR3 DNA reads TGTGCCAGCAGTGAAGTCGCAGGGGGCGGGCAGCCCCAGCATTTT. This sequence encodes CASSEVAGGGQPQHF.

This rearrangement joins TRBV7-8 to TRBJ2-3; possibly TRBD1 or TRBD2 for D (6 bases each). V was trimmed by 6 bases and J by 2 bases, leaving 15 bases between them. The CDR3 runs 15 residues. Germline values: CDR1 SGHVS, CDR2 FQNEAQ. The CDR3 sequence: CASSQGGLPTDTQYF. In DNA form, the CDR3 reads TGTGCCAGCAGTCAAGGGGGACTCCCCACAGATACGCAGTATTTT.

This chain connects TRBV27 to TRBJ2-4; 8 bases map to TRBD2. With V trimmed by 9 bases and J by 0 bases, 16 bases remained unmatched. The V gene's germline CDR1 is MNHEY and CDR2 SMNVEV (reference sequence). The CDR3 length is 18 residues. This CDR3 reads CASAGGNVTVLAKNIQYF. The DNA of the CDR3 is TGTGCCAGTGCGGGGGGCAACGTTACAGTCCTAGCCAAAAACATTCAGTACTTC.

V is TRBV6-7 and J is TRBJ2-2; either TRBD1 or TRBD2 may supply D (8 bases each). TRBV6-7 is recorded as an ORF, its role being uncertain. V was trimmed by 6 bases and J by 1 base, leaving 27 bases between them. This CDR3 is built from 20 residues. CDR3 in DNA: TGTGCCAGCAGCCCCGACAGGGGACGAGCGGGAGAAGGGAACACCGGGGAGCTGTTTTTT. Translation gives CASSPDRGRAGEGNTGELFF.

This clone occurred once. The chain uses TRBV7-2 and TRBJ2-1; TRBD2 aligns across 7 bases. Germline V gives CDR1 SGHTA, CDR2 FQGNSA. The CDR3 length is 13 residues. The ends lost 8 bases at V and 4 bases at J; junction bases unmatched: 5. As DNA, the CDR3 is TGTGCCAGCGGGCCGCGGGGGTACAATGAGCAGTTCTTC. It encodes CASGPRGYNEQFF.

In nucleotides, the CDR3 is TGTGCCAGCACCCCTGGACCCCGAGAGGCTTTCTTT. Translating it yields CASTPGPREAFF. V usage is TRBV9 and J usage is TRBJ1-1; no clear D. There are 12 residues in the CDR3. Trimming left V 6 bases short and J 11 bases short, with 17 bases between. Germline CDR1 reads SGDLS; CDR2 reads YYNGEE.

The chain couples TRBV30 to TRBJ2-7, with D possibly being TRBD1 or TRBD2 (5 bases each). V was clipped by 1 base and J by 2 bases, with 12 bases between them. This CDR3 comprises 14 residues. The V gene's germline CDR1 is GTSNPN and CDR2 SVGIG (reference sequence). Here the CDR3 DNA reads TGTGCCTGGAGTGGTGGGACGGTTACCTACGAGCAGTACTTC. It is translated as CAWSGGTVTYEQYF.

The V and J genes are TRBV9 and TRBJ1-3; D is ambiguous. V was cut by 4 bases and J by 0 bases, with 20 bases left in between. Germline V gene sequence: CDR1 SGDLS, CDR2 YYNGEE. The CDR3 extends over 18 amino acids. CDR3 region: CASSPSVDPTFSGNTIYF. CDR3 bases: TGTGCCAGCAGCCCTTCCGTCGACCCTACCTTCTCTGGAAACACCATATATTTT.

V is TRBV28 and J is TRBJ1-5, with D uncertain. Trimming shortened V by 8 bases and J by 0 bases, and 11 bases separated the two germline ends. Germline V gene data show CDR1 as MDHEN and CDR2 as SYDVKM. The length of the CDR3 is 14 residues. CDR3 sequence: CASLAGYSNQPQHF. The CDR3 DNA reads TGTGCCAGCCTAGCTGGCTATAGCAATCAGCCCCAGCATTTT.

J is TRBJ1-3 and V is TRBV28; no clear D gene. V lost 5 bases and J lost 2, with 7 bases in between. The CDR3 covers 13 residues. The germline V gene encodes CDR1 MDHEN and CDR2 SYDVKM. For the CDR3, the DNA is TGTGCCAGCAGTCCCGGACCTGGAAACACCATATATTTT. Translating gives CASSPGPGNTIYF.

The chain recombines TRBV5-1 with TRBJ2-1; D may be TRBD1 or TRBD2 (5 bases each). The length of the CDR3 is 13 residues. V lost 7 bases and J 5 bases, leaving 13 bases between the germline ends. Germline V gene lookup returns CDR1 SGHRS and CDR2 YFSETQ. The CDR3 protein is CASHGTANNEQFF. The CDR3, as DNA: TGCGCCAGCCACGGGACGGCAAACAATGAGCAGTTCTTC.

The genes are TRBV14 and TRBJ1-6; D is ambiguous. The ends were cut back, 0 bases at V and 8 bases at J, with 8 bases in the middle. The CDR3 covers 14 residues. Germline V lookup: CDR1 SGHDN, CDR2 FVKESK. The CDR3 protein is CASSQDLTDSPLHF. The CDR3 DNA reads TGTGCCAGCAGCCAAGATTTAACGGATTCACCCCTCCACTTT.

This chain connects TRBV14 to TRBJ1-2; D gene ambiguous. Germline CDR1 SGHDN, CDR2 FVKESK. The V end was cut by 2 bases, the J end by 0 bases, with 7 bases between. The CDR3 loop spans 14 amino acids. CDR3 in amino acids: CASSQRQANYGYTF. In DNA form, the CDR3 reads TGTGCCAGCAGCCAAAGACAAGCTAACTATGGCTACACCTTC.

V and J are TRBV11-2 and TRBJ1-1, with unresolved D. V was shortened by 5 bases and J by 2 bases, with 6 bases between the two germline ends. Germline V lookup: CDR1 SGHAT, CDR2 FQNNGV. This CDR3 has 12 amino acids. The CDR3 loop reads CASSARNTEAFF. DNA for the CDR3: TGTGCCAGCAGCGCCCGAAACACTGAAGCTTTCTTT.